The entry below describes one T cell receptor (beta chain). The CDR3 is 13 amino acids. The data are from a study of OX40 agonist ivuxolimab in advanced cancers. TCRdb's copy holds only in-frame clones and misses some; the assay was immunoSEQ multiplex PCR. This sample has 45,000 to 70,000 clones; over 80% occur once, and the top ten carry approximately 3.3%. The receptor comes from an adult with an advanced solid tumor such as melanoma, head and neck, liver or kidney cancer. Sample: CD4+ or CD8+ T cells sorted from blood, taken in a trial of the OX40 agonist ivuxolimab. The chain couples TRBV1 to TRBJ2-1; the table's D call, TRBD2, was not checked against the DNA. TRBV1 is reported as a pseudogene. This CDR3 reads CTSARAGVSEQFF. CDR3 in DNA: TGCACCAGCGCCCGGGCGGGAGTCAGTGAGCAGTTCTTC.